Shown below are 19 T cell receptor beta chains from a single sample sequenced in a study of regulatory T cells in long-lasting Graves disease. The TCR beta library used iRepertoire HTBI primers with Arm-PCR amplification of CDR3. TCRdb passed the multiplex PCR reads through MiXCR, listing each CDR3 protein once. The data hold some 420,000 distinct CDR3 sequences, with 22% observed a single time. Time point: persistent/refractory GD, antithyroid drugs over 5 years with positive TRAb. RNA isolated from PBMCs was used to make the TCR library. Sample: peripheral blood mononuclear cells (PBMCs), taken when the disease was refractory, from a patient treated with antithyroid drugs. The receptors stem from a female donor with Graves disease.

This chain connects TRBV5-8 to TRBJ2-3, with 14 bases fitting TRBD2. Looked up from germline, CDR1 is SGHTS and CDR2 is YDEGEE. Trimming at V came to 2 bases and at J to 3 bases, leaving 5 bases not matched to a gene. The CDR3 has 17 residues. CDR3 nucleotides: TGTGCCAGCAGCTTACGGGGACTAGCGGGAGAAACAGATACGCAGTATTTT. Its translation is CASSLRGLAGETDTQYF.

This clonotype has a handful of counts. The chain is built from TRBV7-2 and TRBJ2-6; D gene ambiguous. The CDR3 length is 14 residues. From germline, CDR1 is SGHTA and CDR2 FQGNSA. V shed 7 bases and J shed 4 bases, with 11 bases lying between them. In DNA form, the CDR3 reads TGTGCCAGCACTTCCCCCTTCGGGGCCAACGTCCTGACTTTC. Translated, it gives CASTSPFGANVLTF. Variable domain in full (rest from reference TRBV7-2 and TRBJ2-6): GAGVSQSPSNKVTEKGKDVELRCDPISGHTALYWYRQSLGQGLEFLIYFQGNSAPDKSGLPSDRFSAERTGGSVSTLTIQRTQQEDSAVYLCASTSPFGANVLTFGAGSRLTVL.

There are many counts of this clonotype. The V and J genes are TRBV7-2 and TRBJ2-5; no firm D call. Trimming stripped 2 bases from V and 6 bases from J, with 16 bases between. CDR3 length: 15 residues. Germline V gives CDR1 SGHTA, CDR2 FQGNSA. The CDR3 DNA follows: TGTGCCAGCAGCTTATCCCCGACGGCCCCCCAGACCCAGTACTTC. Translated, it gives CASSLSPTAPQTQYF. Drawing the rest from reference TRBV7-2 and TRBJ2-5, the complete variable domain is GAGVSQSPSNKVTEKGKDVELRCDPISGHTALYWYRQSLGQGLEFLIYFQGNSAPDKSGLPSDRFSAERTGGSVSTLTIQRTQQEDSAVYLCASSLSPTAPQTQYFGPGTRLLVL.

This clonotype was counted only a few times. This chain uses TRBV7-6 with TRBJ1-6; D is unresolved. This CDR3 has 13 residues. Germline CDR1 and CDR2: SGHVS and FNYEAQ. The V gene lost 1 base and the J gene lost 7 bases, with 5 bases spanning the gap. CDR3 protein: CASSLGVNSPLHF. CDR3 bases: TGTGCCAGCAGCTTAGGGGTGAATTCACCCCTCCACTTT.

The V gene is TRBV5-1, the J gene TRBJ1-1; weak D call: TRBD1 (6 bases). The V gene lost 0 bases and the J gene lost 3 bases, with 12 bases spanning the gap. The germline V gene has CDR1 SGHRS and CDR2 YFSETQ. The CDR3 extends over 15 amino acids. Written as DNA, the CDR3 is TGCGCCAGCAGCTTGGGCGGGGAGGGGGACACTGAAGCTTTCTTT. Its translation is CASSLGGEGDTEAFF.

This clonotype has more than one count but fewer than ten. This sequence joins TRBV20-1 and TRBJ2-5; D unresolved. The V end lost 0 bases, the J end lost 5 bases, and 13 bases lay between the germline ends. CDR3 size: 14 residues. Germline V gene lookup returns CDR1 DFQATT and CDR2 SNEGSKA (reference sequence). CDR3 DNA sequence: TGCAGTGCTAGAGAAGCTTCGCGCATGGAGACCCAGTACTTC. Amino acids: CSAREASRMETQYF.

This sequence joins TRBV9 and TRBJ2-7; possibly TRBD1 for D (6 bases). The CDR3 has 14 amino acids. CDR1 SGDLS and CDR2 YYNGEE come from the germline V gene. The germline V and J ends were trimmed by 0 bases and 5 bases, with 12 bases remaining between them. CDR3 residues: CASSVAWGPDEQYF. The DNA for the CDR3 is TGTGCCAGCAGCGTAGCGTGGGGGCCAGACGAGCAGTACTTC.

This clonotype was picked up one time. The chain has TRBV7-3 and TRBJ2-7, with 8 bases matching TRBD1. The CDR3 loop spans 16 amino acids. The V gene end was trimmed by 5 bases and the J gene end by 9 bases; junction bases not matched to a gene: 18. CDR1 is SGHTA, CDR2 FQGTGA, per germline. Written as DNA, the CDR3 is TGTGCCAGCAGCCTACGGACAGGGTCTCCTCCTACGGTGCAGTACTTC. Its protein is CASSLRTGSPPTVQYF.

V gene TRBV7-3 combines with J gene TRBJ1-1; D ambiguous. Germline V gene data show CDR1 as SGHTA and CDR2 as FQGTGA. CDR3 length equals 15 residues. Trimming cost V 0 bases and J 6 bases, with 14 bases left between them. The CDR3 region is CASSLTAARSAEAFF. The CDR3 bases are TGTGCCAGCAGCTTAACGGCGGCCAGGAGCGCTGAAGCTTTCTTT.

There are a few counts of this clonotype. V is TRBV24-1 and J is TRBJ2-5; TRBD2 aligns across 7 bases. The germline gives CDR1 KGHDR, CDR2 SFDVKD. V was clipped by 4 bases and J by 4 bases; unmatched bases: 14. The CDR3 loop spans 17 amino acids. Written as DNA, the CDR3 is TGTGCCACCAGTGACCCACCGGGGGGAAAACGGGGAGAGACCCAGTACTTC. This sequence encodes CATSDPPGGKRGETQYF.

The table lists this clonotype with many counts. The chain employs TRBV3-1 and TRBJ1-4; the match to TRBD1 covers 7 bases. The CDR3 runs to 15 residues. Unmatched junction bases numbered 4, after V lost 3 bases and J lost 3 bases. From germline, CDR1 is LGHDT and CDR2 YNNKEL (reference sequence). The DNA for the CDR3 is TGTGCCAGCAGCCATCCCGGACAGGCTAATGAAAAACTGTTTTTT. Amino acid sequence: CASSHPGQANEKLFF.

The chain links TRBV3-1 to TRBJ1-6, with TRBD1 as a possible D gene (6 bases). The ends were cut back, 4 bases at V and 5 bases at J, with 12 bases in the middle. The CDR3 runs to 15 residues. CDR1 LGHDT and CDR2 YNNKEL come from the germline V gene (reference sequence). In DNA form, the CDR3 reads TGTGCCAGCAGCCCCCTGGACAGTCATAATTCACCCCTCCACTTT. It translates to CASSPLDSHNSPLHF.

This clonotype was detected only a few times. V and J are TRBV6-1 and TRBJ1-1, with unresolved D. Germline lookup yields CDR1 MNHNS and CDR2 SASEGT. The CDR3 is 17 residues long. The germline V and J ends were trimmed by 6 bases and 6 bases, with 26 bases remaining between them. CDR3 DNA sequence: TGTGCCAGCAGCCGCCCACCTTCTGACAAAATCGGCGCTGAAGCTTTCTTT. Amino acid sequence: CASSRPPSDKIGAEAFF.

This clonotype was counted once. The CDR3 reads CASSLTSWEQYF. In nucleotides, the CDR3 is TGTGCCAGCAGTTTGACTAGCTGGGAGCAGTACTTC. The rearrangement joins TRBV28 to TRBJ2-7; 7 positions match TRBD2. The CDR3 spans 12 residues. Losses at the gene ends were 3 bases for V and 7 bases for J; bases not matched to a gene: 3. Germline V gives CDR1 MDHEN, CDR2 SYDVKM.

This clonotype was observed a few times. This chain links TRBV20-1 with TRBJ2-7; 7 nucleotides agree with TRBD1. The V gene end was trimmed by 0 bases and the J gene end by 6 bases; junction bases not matched to a gene: 11. CDR1 and CDR2 from the germline V gene are DFQATT and SNEGSKA (reference sequence). The CDR3 contains 15 residues. The CDR3 is CSARDYYRGSGEQYF. DNA for the CDR3: TGCAGTGCTAGAGATTACTACAGGGGTTCTGGCGAGCAGTACTTC.

The table lists this clonotype with many counts. This chain joins TRBV29-1 and TRBJ1-1; D gene ambiguous. CDR3 length equals 14 residues. The germline gives CDR1 SQVTM, CDR2 ANQGSEA. V was pared by 5 bases and J by 1 base, with 14 bases between. The CDR3 DNA reads as TGCAGCGTTATCAAGGAGCTCCCGAACACTGAAGCTTTCTTT. Amino acids: CSVIKELPNTEAFF.

This clonotype was seen ten or more times. The chain combines TRBV7-2 with TRBJ2-4; 9 nucleotides match TRBD2. This CDR3 region has 18 residues. In germline, CDR1 is SGHTA, CDR2 FQGNSA. Trimming cost V 3 bases and J 6 bases; bases outside gene matches: 15. The CDR3 coding sequence is TGTGCCAGCAGCTTCCTACTAGCGGGTCCTCTAGGGGGAAACATTCAGTACTTC. This gives the protein CASSFLLAGPLGGNIQYF.

The rearrangement links TRBV7-9 to TRBJ1-2; D gene unclear. CDR1 is SEHNR, CDR2 FQNEAQ, per germline (reference sequence). CDR3 length equals 14 residues. V gave up 1 base and J gave up 3 bases, with 9 bases separating them. The CDR3 sequence is CASSLVSLHYGYTF. The CDR3 bases are TGTGCCAGCAGCTTAGTCAGCCTTCACTATGGCTACACCTTC.

This clonotype was detected many times. The chain recombines TRBV9 with TRBJ1-3, with 9 nucleotides matching TRBD1. Germline V lookup: CDR1 SGDLS, CDR2 YYNGEE. The CDR3 is made up of 16 amino acids. Trimming removed 4 bases from V and 1 base from J; junction bases left unmatched: 6. The CDR3 spells CASSFKDRGSGNTIYF. The CDR3 nucleotides are TGTGCCAGCAGCTTCAAGGACAGGGGATCTGGAAACACCATATATTTT.